The clone carrying this T cell receptor beta chain was observed many times. The data belong to a study of T cells in Graves' hyperthyroidism and ophthalmopathy. The investigators amplified TCR beta CDR3 regions from RNA transcripts. HTBI primers drove first-round RT-PCR of the TCR CDR3. One entry per CDR3 protein results from TCRdb running MiXCR on the multiplex PCR reads. The repertoire includes roughly 570,000 distinct CDR3 sequences, roughly 50% of them detected once, and about 8.3% sits in the top ten. The CDR3 has 15 residues. V shed 5 bases and J shed 9 bases, with 22 bases lying between them. For Graves' hyperthyroidism to be stable, ophthalmopathy could not progress within 18 months. Newly diagnosed hyperthyroidism, duration under 2 months, in patients aged 18 to 65. Criteria for exclusion of patients were uncontrolled infection, other autoimmune disease, pregnancy or lactation.

This chain joins TRBV12-3 or TRBV12-4 and TRBJ2-5; TRBD1 might be the D (5 bases). Sequencing was carried out using peripheral blood or thyroid tissue (not recorded which). The sequence was obtained from a woman under 30 with Graves' hyperthyroidism. CDR3 amino acids: CASSLDSLSRQPQYF. In DNA form, the CDR3 reads TGTGCCAGCAGTCTCGATAGCCTCTCTCGACAGCCCCAGTACTTC.